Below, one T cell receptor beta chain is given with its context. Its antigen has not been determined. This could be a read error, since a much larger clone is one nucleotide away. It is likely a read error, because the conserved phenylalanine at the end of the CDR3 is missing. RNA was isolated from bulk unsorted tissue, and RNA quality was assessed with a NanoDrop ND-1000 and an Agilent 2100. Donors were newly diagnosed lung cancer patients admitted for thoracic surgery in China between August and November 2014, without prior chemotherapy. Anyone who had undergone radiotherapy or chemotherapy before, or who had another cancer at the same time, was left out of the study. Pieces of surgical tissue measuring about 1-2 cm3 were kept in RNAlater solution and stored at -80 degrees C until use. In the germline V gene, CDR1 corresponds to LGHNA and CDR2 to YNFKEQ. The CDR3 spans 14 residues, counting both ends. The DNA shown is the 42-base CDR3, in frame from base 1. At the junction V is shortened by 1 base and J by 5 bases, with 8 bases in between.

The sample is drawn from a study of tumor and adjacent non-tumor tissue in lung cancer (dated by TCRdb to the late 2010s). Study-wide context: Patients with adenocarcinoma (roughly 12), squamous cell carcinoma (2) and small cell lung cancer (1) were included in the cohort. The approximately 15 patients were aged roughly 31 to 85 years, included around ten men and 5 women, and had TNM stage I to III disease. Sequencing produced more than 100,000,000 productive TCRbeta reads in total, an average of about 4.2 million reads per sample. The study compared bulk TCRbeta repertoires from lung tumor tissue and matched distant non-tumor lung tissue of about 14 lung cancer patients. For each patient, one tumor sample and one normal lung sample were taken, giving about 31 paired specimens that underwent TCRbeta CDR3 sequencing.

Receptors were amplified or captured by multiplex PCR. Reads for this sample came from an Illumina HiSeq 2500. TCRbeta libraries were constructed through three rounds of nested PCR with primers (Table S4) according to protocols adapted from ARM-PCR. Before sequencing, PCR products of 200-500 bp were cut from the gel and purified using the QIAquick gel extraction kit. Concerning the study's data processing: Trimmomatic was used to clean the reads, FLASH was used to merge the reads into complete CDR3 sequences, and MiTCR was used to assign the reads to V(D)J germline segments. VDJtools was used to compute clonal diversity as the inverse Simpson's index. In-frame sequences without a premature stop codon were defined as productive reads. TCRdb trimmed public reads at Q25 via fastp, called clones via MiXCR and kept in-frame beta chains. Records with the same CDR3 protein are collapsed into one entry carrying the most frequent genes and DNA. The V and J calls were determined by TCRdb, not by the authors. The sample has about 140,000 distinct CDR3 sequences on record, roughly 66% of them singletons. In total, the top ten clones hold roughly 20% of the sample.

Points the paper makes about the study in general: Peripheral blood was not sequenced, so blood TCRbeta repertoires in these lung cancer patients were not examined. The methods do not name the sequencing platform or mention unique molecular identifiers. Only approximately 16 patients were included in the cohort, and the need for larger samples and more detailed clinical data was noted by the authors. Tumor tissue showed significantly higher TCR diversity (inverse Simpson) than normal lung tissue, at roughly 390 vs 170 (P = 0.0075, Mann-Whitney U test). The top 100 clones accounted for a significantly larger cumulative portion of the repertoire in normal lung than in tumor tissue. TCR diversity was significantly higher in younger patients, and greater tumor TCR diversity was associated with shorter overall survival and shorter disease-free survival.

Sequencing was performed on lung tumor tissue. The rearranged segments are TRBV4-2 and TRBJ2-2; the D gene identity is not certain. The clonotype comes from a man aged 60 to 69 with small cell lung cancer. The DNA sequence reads TGTGCCAGCAGCCAAGCGGGCTTTACCGGGGAGCTGTTTTCT. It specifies CASSQAGFTGELFS.